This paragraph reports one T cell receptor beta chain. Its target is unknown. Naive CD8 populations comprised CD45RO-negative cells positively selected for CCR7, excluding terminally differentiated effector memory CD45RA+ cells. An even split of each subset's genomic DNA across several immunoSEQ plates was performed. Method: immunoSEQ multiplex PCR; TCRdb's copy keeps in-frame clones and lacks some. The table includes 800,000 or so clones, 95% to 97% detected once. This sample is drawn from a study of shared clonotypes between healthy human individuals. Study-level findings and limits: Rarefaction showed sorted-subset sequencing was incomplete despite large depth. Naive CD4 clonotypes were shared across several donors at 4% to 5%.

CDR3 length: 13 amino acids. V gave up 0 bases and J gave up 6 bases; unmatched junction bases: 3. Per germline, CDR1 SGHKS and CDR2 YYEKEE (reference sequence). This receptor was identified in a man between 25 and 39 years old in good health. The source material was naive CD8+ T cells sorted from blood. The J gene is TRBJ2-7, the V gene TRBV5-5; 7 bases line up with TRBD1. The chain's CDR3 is CASSLGTGAEQYF. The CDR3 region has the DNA TGTGCCAGCAGCTTGGGAACAGGGGCCGAGCAGTACTTC.